This TCR beta chain was captured by sequencing in a study of blood T cell repertoires in COVID-19. V lost 0 bases, J lost 1 base, and 12 bases lay in between. This CDR3 spans 16 amino acids. Germline lookup yields CDR1 LGHDT and CDR2 YNNKEL (reference sequence). Generated by immunoSEQ multiplex PCR, the TCRdb table keeps only in-frame clones and is missing some. The sample shows 100,000 or so clones, 80% to 90% of them seen only once. This chain uses TRBV3-1 (or the pseudogene TRBV3-2) with TRBJ1-1; D not resolved. What was sequenced was PBMCs or T cells enriched from blood (not recorded which). The source of this sequence is a woman between 50 and 59 years old who had recovered from COVID-19. Here the CDR3 DNA reads TGTGCCAGCAGCCAAGAGGCCGCTAGAGGGAACACTGAAGCTTTCTTT. It codes for CASSQEAARGNTEAFF.